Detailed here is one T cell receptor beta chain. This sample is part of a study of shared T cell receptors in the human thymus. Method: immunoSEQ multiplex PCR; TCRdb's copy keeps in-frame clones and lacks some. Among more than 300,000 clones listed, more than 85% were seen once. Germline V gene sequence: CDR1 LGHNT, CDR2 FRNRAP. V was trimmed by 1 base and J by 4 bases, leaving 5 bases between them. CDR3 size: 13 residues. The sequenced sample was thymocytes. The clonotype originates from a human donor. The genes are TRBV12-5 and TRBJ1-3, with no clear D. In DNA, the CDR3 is TGTGCTAGTGGTTTGGGGCCCGGAAACACCATATATTTT. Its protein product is CASGLGPGNTIYF.